One TCR beta chain is described in this entry. There is no known antigen for this receptor. One end of the junction varies from germline; a read error may be responsible. The data were obtained in a study of cytomegalovirus exposure and HLA in healthy donors (dated by TCRdb to about 2017). For context, the study as a whole: An earlier analysis of some 600 of the donors reported 276 Gb of sequence data and about 120 million unique TCR beta sequences obtained from about 180 million T cells. An early release that covered approximately 600 HLA-typed donors contained about 300 gigabases of sequencing data and 65 million to 100 million unique TCR sequences. The genetic ancestry cluster associated with self-reported Caucasian donors included around four fifths of the approximately 430 genotyped donors. The aim of the study was to test whether cataloging public T cell receptors could identify signatures of past pathogen exposure. The study used immunosequencing to profile the T cell repertoires of approximately 640 subjects and linked those repertoires to cytomegalovirus serostatus. A separate validation cohort of approximately 120 different subjects was used in addition to the 666-subject first cohort. High-throughput TCR immunosequencing, statistical association of individual TCRs with disease status, and machine learning were combined to predict cytomegalovirus infection status. In a later analysis, previously published TCR beta repertoires from several hundred donors were re-analyzed and high-resolution HLA genotyping was added so that TCR occurrence patterns could be studied. In the later analysis, no new phenotypic data were used to find candidate immune exposures; instead, reliance was placed on TCR beta sequences and their occurrence across donors. In an earlier analysis of about 590 of the donors, high-throughput TCR beta sequencing was used to judge whether each TCR beta V gene segment behaved as functional or pseudogenic. Alongside the repertoire data, information on donor age, sex, ethnicity and CMV serostatus was compiled. A later genetic analysis used genome-wide SNP genotypes for about 60% of the roughly 700 donors, treating that subset as a discovery cohort. Every discovery cohort repertoire had been produced on one sequencing platform. HLA typing covered class I and class II loci at four-digit resolution. The number of donors typed differed by locus, with 629-630 for A, B, C, DRB1 and DQB1, 522 for DQA1, under 610 for DPA1, and 450 to 480 for DPB1. Because of strong linkage in the cohort, a handful of DR-DQ haplotypes were treated as single units for association and clustering. Among some 410 genotyped donors of the cohort, an average of 235,054 unique TCR beta nucleotide sequences were sequenced per donor, 15% to 20% of them non-productive.

The cohort was made up of several hundred healthy bone marrow donors. At the time of sampling, all cohort members were nominally healthy, though unrecorded immune exposures were likely present. The donor was CMV seronegative and belonged to the group of 350 or so seronegative cohort members. Every donor gave a peripheral blood sample, and the peripheral blood mononuclear cells from that sample were used for TCR beta sequencing. The Qiagen DNeasy Blood Extraction Kit was used to extract genomic DNA from the blood cell samples. Preparation of the library involved the immunoSEQ multiplex PCR assay. For the multiplex PCR, a mixture combining 60 forward primers for TCR Vbeta segments and 13 reverse primers for TCR Jbeta segments was used. The CDR3 region of rearranged TCR beta genes was amplified from genomic DNA with a multiplex PCR assay. Amplified TCR beta libraries were sequenced as 87-base-pair reads on the Illumina HiSeq System. In the original analysis: Across the 600 to 700 repertoires, a later analysis counted tens of millions of unique TCR beta chains, 9 million to 14 million of which were shared by at least two donors. To remove PCR and sequencing errors, raw reads were error-corrected and collapsed into unique sequences using a nearest-neighbor algorithm that merged closely related sequences. Alignment of CDR3 sequences to IMGT reference sequences was used to assign V, D and J gene segments. Each retained sequence needed at least a six-nucleotide match to both a V gene segment and a J gene segment. A rearrangement was called productive if the CDR3 had no stop codons and remained in frame with V and J, and every other rearrangement was called non-productive. Following IMGT convention, CDR3 was defined as the stretch from the second conserved V-encoded cysteine up to the conserved J-encoded phenylalanine. In an earlier analysis of some 550 of the donors, sequences lacking an unambiguous match to a single V gene segment were excluded. An earlier analysis of about 590 of the donors classified V segments as functional when productive rearrangements were above 56.7% and as segregating when the standard deviation between donors was above 5%. A statistical classification framework was built to diagnose cytomegalovirus status from the catalog of TCR beta chain sequences. In a later analysis, TCR nucleotide sequences were compared against IMGT/GENE-DB human TR gene sequences so that V and J genes could be assigned. A later analysis assigned CDR3 sequences and most-parsimonious VDJ recombination scenarios with the TCRdist pipeline. A later analysis defined each TCR beta chain by its CDR3 amino acid sequence plus V-gene family, and excluded reads lacking a unique V-gene family. In a later analysis, 450 to 600 highly shared, low-generation-probability nucleotide sequences were removed to address suspected cross-contamination and a sequencing artifact. In a later analysis, a clonal expansion index for each public chain was calculated from normalized within-repertoire ranks of inferred template counts. In a later analysis, generation probabilities were computed with a VDJ recombination model fitted to out-of-frame rearrangements, and the resulting probabilities were checked against IGoR. In a later analysis, hypergeometric tests were used to score TCR-TCR, TCR-HLA and TCR-CMV co-occurrence, with a repertoire-size bias correction applied to TCR pairs. False discovery rates were estimated in a later analysis by permuting HLA or CMV assignments 20 times. A later analysis grouped co-occurring TCRs with DBSCAN, adding TCRdist sequence similarity when clustering within HLA-allele-positive subsets. Repertoires with fewer than 30,000 or more than 120,000 public chains, plus five repertoires with anomalous nucleotide sharing, were excluded from co-occurrence clustering. TCRdb mirrors the immuneACCESS table, restricted to in-frame sequences. Some clones are absent from its copies; in checked studies, under half trace to an unresolved V gene, and the reason for the others is unknown. The V and J calls and clone size were taken over from that table, and D and trimming were inferred from the DNA. The sample includes some 170,000 clones, with approximately 80% observed a single time. Clones ranked in the top ten supply 1.3% of the sample.

Findings and caveats that apply to the study as a whole: The classifier was reported to diagnose cytomegalovirus status with high specificity and sensitivity in both the original cohort and the validation cohort. CMV serostatus was the only immune exposure information available for the cohort. Because HLA typing was missing for some donors at each locus, association tests included only the typed subset. While some public TCRs were present in many individuals, most TCR sequences turned up only very rarely across donors. In a later analysis, several top co-occurrence clusters were reported to appear linked to parvovirus B19, influenza, CMV and Epstein-Barr virus. In a later analysis, the rate of TCR association differed among HLA loci, with DRB1 alleles having the most associated TCRs and HLA-C alleles having the fewest. Only TCR beta chains were sequenced in this cohort, and the absence of alpha or paired-chain data limited detectable features. The study gave a list of under 200 TCR beta chains associated with cytomegalovirus. Sequencing depth was assumed to be roughly uniform across donors in the presence/absence analyses, though that assumption may not hold. In a later analysis, HLA-associated TCR beta chains showed more clonal expansion and lower generation probabilities than non-associated chains that were equally common. The earlier analysis of approximately 540 of the donors excluded some 16 rarely observed V segments, including chromosome 9 orphons, because counts were too low. A later analysis found that most CMV-associated TCR beta chains appeared HLA-restricted, with HLA associations seemingly driven largely by CMV exposure. A few of the identified cytomegalovirus-associated TCR beta chains were confirmed in vitro to be specific for cytomegalovirus antigens. A group of highly shared sequence variants was considered likely to be a technical artifact of the sequencing pipeline. When HLA alleles, especially DR and DQ, strongly co-occurred, TCR associations were difficult to assign to individual alleles. A further reported finding was that TCR beta sequences accurately predicted the HLA-A and HLA-B alleles for most subjects in the first cohort. An earlier analysis of approximately 540 of the donors showed that most TCR beta V segments appeared in productive rearrangements either about 90% or about 30% of the time, which broadly matched IMGT annotations. An association between a missense DCLRE1C variant and V-gene and J-gene trimming of TCR beta chains was found in a later genetic analysis and replicated in an independent cohort. Correlated functional status among segregating V segments might be attributable to linkage disequilibrium, but an unknown experimental factor could not be ruled out. In a later analysis, 16,951 TCR beta sequences were associated with specific HLA alleles at a false discovery rate of 0.05. It was suggested by the authors that the approach could potentially be generalized to other disease states and immunological phenotypes. According to a later genetic analysis, donors in an Asian-associated ancestry cluster had fewer N-insertions in productive TCRs than the roughly 670-donor mean.

The sequencing sample was made of PBMCs. The TCR comes from a woman aged 45-59 years in good health and CMV-seronegative.

CDR3 protein: CATSRDRDSSYEQYF. In nucleotide form, the sequence is TGCGCCACCAGCAGAGACCGGGACAGCTCCTACGAGCAGTACTTC. The chain employs TRBV15 and TRBJ2-7, and 7 junctional nucleotides match TRBD1. From the germline V gene (reference sequence), CDR1 is LNHNV and CDR2 is YYDKDF. The CDR3 spans 15 residues, from the cysteine through the phenylalanine. Just the 45-base CDR3 DNA is kept, in frame starting at base 1.